This record concerns one TCR beta chain sequence. The repertoire was sequenced with immunoSEQ multiplex PCR; TCRdb's copy has only in-frame clones and lacks some. The repertoire holds tens of thousands of clones, with 90% to 95% as singletons. The length of the CDR3 is 16 residues. In germline, CDR1 is SGHAT, CDR2 FQNNGV. J was trimmed by 4 bases and V by 3 bases; bases with no gene match: 7. The sample belongs to a study of T cell changes during pregnancy in multiple sclerosis. This receptor was identified in a female donor with multiple sclerosis, enrolled in a pregnancy study. This sequence joins TRBV11-2 and TRBJ2-1; 9 nucleotides agree with TRBD2. The source material was CD8+ T cells from peripheral blood mononuclear cells, sampled in the third trimester of pregnancy. CDR3 sequence: CASSFLQRGVYNEQFF. DNA for the CDR3: TGTGCCAGCAGCTTCCTCCAGCGGGGGGTGTACAATGAGCAGTTCTTC.